This is a list of T cell receptor beta chains from one sample in a study of OX40 agonist ivuxolimab in advanced cancers. TCRdb keeps only in-frame clones here, not all; method: immunoSEQ multiplex PCR. The sample includes some 80,000 clones, roughly 92% of them seen just once. Sample: CD4+ or CD8+ T cells sorted from blood, taken in a trial of the OX40 agonist ivuxolimab. These receptors all come from an adult with an advanced solid tumor such as melanoma, head and neck, liver or kidney cancer. CDR3s include the opening cysteine and the closing phenylalanine or tryptophan. A D gene is named only where the DNA matches it firmly. Not all rows give a size; the values are once, few, many and, for expanded clones, a class.

>-|TRBJ1-2|-|TRBV6-5
CASSWGQGIYGYTF
TGTGCCAGCAGTTGGGGGCAGGGGATTTATGGCTACACCTTC
>-|TRBJ1-3|TRBD1|TRBV2
CASSLRQGAGNTIYF
TGTGCCAGCAGTTTGCGACAGGGGGCTGGAAACACCATATATTTT
>-|TRBJ1-2|-|TRBV10-1
CASPGGVGYYGYTF
TGCGCCAGCCCGGGGGGCGTTGGGTATTATGGCTACACCTTC
>-|TRBJ1-1|-|TRBV10-2
CASSEWEPGGKAFF
TGCGCCAGCAGTGAGTGGGAGCCTGGTGGTAAAGCTTTCTTT
>-|TRBJ2-3|-|TRBV15
CATSRDLSTDTQYF
TGTGCCACCAGCAGAGATCTGAGCACAGATACGCAGTATTTT
>-|TRBJ2-7|-|TRBV23-1
CASSQLGPYEQYF
TGCGCCAGCAGTCAATTGGGCCCCTACGAGCAGTACTTC
>-|TRBJ2-7|TRBD1|TRBV5-1
CASSPAAGQGRSHEQYF
TGCGCCAGCAGCCCAGCCGCAGGACAGGGGCGTAGCCACGAGCAGTACTTC
>-|TRBJ1-1|-|TRBV9
CASSVKPSSEAFF
TGTGCCAGCAGCGTTAAACCCTCCTCTGAAGCTTTCTTT
>-|TRBJ2-7|-|TRBV5-1
CASSAGPGYEQYF
TGCGCCAGCAGCGCCGGGCCGGGTTACGAGCAGTACTTC
>-|TRBJ1-2|-|TRBV6-6
CASSYGGGREGGYTF
TGTGCCAGCAGTTACGGGGGGGGCAGAGAGGGTGGCTACACCTTC
>-|TRBJ1-2|-|TRBV30
CAWGLRDINYGYTF
TGTGCCTGGGGGCTCCGGGACATTAACTATGGCTACACCTTC
>-|TRBJ1-4|-|TRBV10-3
CAISETGGVATNEKLFF
TGTGCCATCAGTGAGACGGGGGGGGTCGCAACTAATGAAAAACTGTTTTTT
>-|TRBJ1-3|-|TRBV10-1
CASRNFFRRSGNTIYF
TGCGCCAGCAGAAACTTCTTTAGGCGCTCTGGAAACACCATATATTTT
>-|TRBJ2-7|-|TRBV29-1
CSPTSFYEQYF
TGCAGCCCCACTAGCTTCTACGAGCAGTACTTC
>-|TRBJ1-1|-|TRBV11-3
CASSFLASGTEAFF
TGTGCCAGCAGTTTTTTGGCCTCGGGCACTGAAGCTTTCTTT
>-|TRBJ2-7|-|TRBV6-5
CASSYPGKAYEQYF
TGTGCCAGCAGTTACCCTGGAAAAGCCTACGAGCAGTACTTC
>-|TRBJ2-2|TRBD2|TRBV29-1
CSVVREGAGELFF
TGCAGCGTTGTGAGGGAGGGTGCCGGGGAGCTGTTTTTT
>-|TRBJ2-1|-|TRBV19
CASSIRRDGGNEQFF
TGTGCCAGTAGTATCCGGCGGGATGGGGGCAATGAGCAGTTCTTC
>-|TRBJ2-3|-|TRBV7-2
CASRLPGRGVDTQYF
TGTGCCAGCAGGCTTCCGGGACGAGGGGTAGATACGCAGTATTTT
>once|TRBJ1-3|-|TRBV10-1
CASRTRRVYSGNTIYF
TGCGCCAGCAGAACACGGAGAGTTTACTCTGGAAACACCATATATTTT
>-|TRBJ2-1|-|TRBV30
CAWTRGLTEQFF
TGTGCCTGGACTCGAGGGCTTACGGAGCAGTTCTTC
>-|TRBJ2-1|TRBD2|TRBV10-1
CASRTSGSNEQFF
TGCGCCAGCAGGACTAGCGGGAGCAATGAGCAGTTCTTC
>once|TRBJ2-1|TRBD2|TRBV13
CASSWMTSGRPSYNEQFF
TGTGCCAGCAGCTGGATGACTAGCGGGAGGCCCTCCTACAATGAGCAGTTCTTC
>-|TRBJ1-1|-|TRBV5-1
CASSLGGGTEAFF
TGCGCCAGCAGCTTGGGAGGGGGCACTGAAGCTTTCTTT
>once|TRBJ1-6|TRBD1|TRBV9
CASSVAVTGVDSPLHF
TGTGCCAGCAGCGTAGCTGTGACAGGGGTGGATTCACCCCTCCACTTT
>-|TRBJ2-1|TRBD2|TRBV7-2
CASSLAGGAVGEQFF
TGTGCCAGCAGCTTAGCCGGGGGGGCCGTGGGTGAGCAGTTCTTC